The 25 T cell receptor beta chains below were found in one sample sequenced in a study of beta chain features in type 1 diabetes. Reverse transcribing all isolated RNA meant expressed TCRB transcripts were sequenced. Here immunoSEQ multiplex PCR was the method, and the copy in TCRdb shows in-frame clones only, minus some. The data hold 150,000 to 200,000 clones, with roughly 9% observed a single time. Overall study results and limits: There was a moderate but significant shortening of TCRB CDR3s in all four CD4+ subsets of Type 1 diabetes patients.

What these receptors recognize is not known. The material sequenced was central memory CD4+ T cells from blood. The receptor source for this set is a woman in her thirties with type 1 diabetes.

This clone was counted a few times. This rearrangement joins TRBV7-6 to TRBJ2-1; tentative D call: TRBD2 (5 bases). Germline-derived CDR1 and CDR2 are SGHVS and FNYEAQ. The CDR3 extends over 15 amino acids. Deletions cut 5 bases from V and 0 bases from J, with 11 bases between. The CDR3 loop is CASSPGLGSYNEQFF. In DNA form, the CDR3 reads TGTGCCAGCAGCCCCGGACTGGGCTCCTACAATGAGCAGTTCTTC.

This clone was detected only a few times. The chain combines TRBV30 with TRBJ1-1, with a possible D match to TRBD1 (6 bases). CDR3 size: 14 residues. V lost 5 bases and J 0 bases, leaving 13 bases between the germline ends. The V gene's germline CDR1 is GTSNPN and CDR2 SVGIG (reference sequence). The CDR3 region is CAWDRSNMNTEAFF. In DNA, the CDR3 is TGTGCCTGGGACAGGTCCAACATGAACACTGAAGCTTTCTTT.

The genes are TRBV23-1 and TRBJ1-2; 8 nucleotides align to TRBD1. TRBV23-1 is assigned to the ORF class and has an uncertain function. Trimming removed 3 bases from V and 5 bases from J; junction bases left unmatched: 5. The CDR3 contains 14 residues. The CDR3 region is CASSQPGQEYGYTF. In nucleotides, the CDR3 is TGCGCCAGCAGTCAGCCGGGACAGGAGTATGGCTACACCTTC.

This clone has only a few counts. The chain carries TRBV2 and TRBJ1-5; 7 bases are a match to TRBD1. CDR3 length: 14 amino acids. V dropped 2 bases and J dropped 6; count of bases not matched to a gene: 4. The germline V gene has CDR1 SNHLY and CDR2 FYNNEI. The CDR3 DNA sequence: TGTGCCAGCAGTGAAAGACAGGGTTCTCAGCCCCAGCATTTT. Translation gives CASSERQGSQPQHF.

This clone was detected only a few times. Here the CDR3 reads CASSSPGTSGRNEQYF. CDR3 nucleotides: TGTGCCAGCAGTTCTCCCGGGACTAGCGGGAGAAACGAGCAGTACTTC. This chain connects TRBV27 to TRBJ2-7, with 14 bases lining up with TRBD2. CDR1 is MNHEY and CDR2 is SMNVEV in the germline V gene (reference sequence). V gave up 4 bases and J gave up 5 bases; unmatched junction bases: 7. The CDR3 sequence is 16 residues long.

The J gene is TRBJ1-1, the V gene TRBV28; D perhaps matches TRBD1 (6 bases). Trimming pared 3 bases from V and 7 bases from J, leaving 9 bases between. The CDR3 is made up of 12 amino acids. Germline V CDR1 and CDR2: MDHEN, SYDVKM. The CDR3 region is CASSFSGHEAFF. The CDR3, as DNA: TGTGCCAGCAGTTTTTCGGGACATGAAGCTTTCTTT.

V and J are TRBV9 and TRBJ1-1; TRBD1 aligns across 7 bases. With V trimmed by 0 bases and J by 6 bases, 8 bases remained unmatched. Germline CDR1 SGDLS, CDR2 YYNGEE. There are 15 residues in the CDR3. The CDR3: CASSVGLSQGAEAFF. The CDR3 region has the DNA TGTGCCAGCAGCGTAGGTCTCAGTCAGGGGGCTGAAGCTTTCTTT.

This clone has just a few counts. The chain links TRBV30 to TRBJ1-5; no definite D call. V was clipped by 4 bases and J by 2 bases, with 9 bases between them. The germline V gene has CDR1 GTSNPN and CDR2 SVGIG (reference sequence). The length of the CDR3 is 13 residues. The CDR3 DNA reads TGTGCCTGGACCCTAGGAGGCAATCAGCCCCAGCATTTT. Its translation: CAWTLGGNQPQHF.

The V and J genes are TRBV9 and TRBJ2-7; a weak D match, TRBD1 (6 bases). This CDR3 spans 15 amino acids. V gave up 3 bases and J gave up 0 bases, with 13 bases separating them. Germline V gene sequence: CDR1 SGDLS, CDR2 YYNGEE. In DNA form, the CDR3 reads TGTGCCAGCAGCGCCGGACAGACTTTCTCCTACGAGCAGTACTTC. It encodes CASSAGQTFSYEQYF. The complete variable domain, with remaining parts taken from reference TRBV9 and TRBJ2-7, reads DSGVTQTPKHLITATGQRVTLRCSPRSGDLSVYWYQQSLDQGLQFLIQYYNGEERAKGNILERFSAQQFPDLHSELNLSSLELGDSALYFCASSAGQTFSYEQYFGPGTRLTVT.

A few counts support this clone. The genes are TRBV5-1 and TRBJ2-5; TRBD2 matches 12 bases. Germline V lookup: CDR1 SGHRS, CDR2 YFSETQ. With 4 bases clipped from V and 5 bases from J, the junction kept 12 bases outside the gene matches. The length of the CDR3 is 17 residues. As DNA, the CDR3 is TGCGCCAGCAGCATTAGACTAGCGGGAGTAGGGAAGGAGACCCAGTACTTC. Its protein is CASSIRLAGVGKETQYF.

This clone was found once. The V and J genes are TRBV7-3 and TRBJ2-7, with TRBD1 identical over 10 bases. The trim removed 5 bases at V and 4 bases at J, leaving 8 bases unmatched. The germline gives CDR1 SGHTA, CDR2 FQGTGA. The CDR3 spans 15 residues. CDR3 region: CASSPGVGQGYEQYF. The DNA for the CDR3 is TGTGCCAGCAGCCCGGGGGTGGGACAGGGGTACGAGCAGTACTTC.

Only a few counts were recorded for this clone. The V and J genes are TRBV19 and TRBJ1-2, with 7 bases fitting TRBD1. Trimming cost V 2 bases and J 4 bases; bases outside gene matches: 13. Germline CDR1 is LNHDA and CDR2 is SQIVND (reference sequence). This CDR3 is built from 17 residues. The CDR3 nucleotides are TGTGCCAGTAGTATACTCTCAGGTGGAGGGGGCTTCTATGGCTACACCTTC. This sequence encodes CASSILSGGGGFYGYTF.

The chain joins TRBV7-2 to TRBJ2-2; D unclear. There are 13 residues in the CDR3. Germline V gene sequence: CDR1 SGHTA, CDR2 FQGNSA. Trimming pared 5 bases from V and 6 bases from J, leaving 10 bases between. The CDR3 DNA sequence: TGTGCCAGCAGCCCGATTCGGGCCGGGGAGCTGTTTTTT. Protein sequence: CASSPIRAGELFF. Using reference TRBV7-2 and TRBJ2-2 for the parts outside the CDR3, the full variable domain is GAGVSQSPSNKVTEKGKDVELRCDPISGHTALYWYRQSLGQGLEFLIYFQGNSAPDKSGLPSDRFSAERTGGSVSTLTIQRTQQEDSAVYLCASSPIRAGELFFGEGSRLTVL.

This clone appeared many times. This same CDR3 is encoded by further DNA sequences in the sample. The chain employs TRBV5-1 and TRBJ1-2; D gene ambiguous. V lost 0 bases, J lost 0 bases, and 6 bases lay in between. This CDR3 has 14 amino acids. Germline CDR1 is SGHRS and CDR2 is YFSETQ. Here the CDR3 reads CASSLGTANYGYTF. CDR3 nucleotides: TGCGCCAGCAGCTTGGGTACAGCTAACTATGGCTACACCTTC.

This chain uses TRBV7-6 with TRBJ1-1, with D perhaps matching TRBD1 (5 bases). The germline V and J ends were trimmed by 5 bases and 0 bases, with 7 bases remaining between them. Germline loops: CDR1 SGHVS, CDR2 FNYEAQ. The CDR3 totals 13 residues. The CDR3 sequence is CASSQDMNTEAFF. CDR3 DNA: TGTGCCAGCAGCCAGGACATGAACACTGAAGCTTTCTTT.

The chain recombines TRBV2 with TRBJ2-1; unclear D gene. The germline V and J ends were trimmed by 10 bases and 7 bases, with 20 bases remaining between them. Germline-derived CDR1 and CDR2 are SNHLY and FYNNEI. The CDR3 extends over 14 amino acids. The CDR3 nucleotides read TGTGCCACCGCTCCGAGTCTCTCCCTTAATGAGCAGTTCTTC. Amino acids: CATAPSLSLNEQFF.

This chain joins TRBV20-1 and TRBJ1-2, with D hard to call. Per germline, CDR1 DFQATT and CDR2 SNEGSKA (reference sequence). The CDR3 length is 11 residues. V gave up 3 bases and J gave up 7 bases, with 9 bases separating them. In nucleotides, the CDR3 is TGCAGTGCTAGTGACTTAGTTGGCTACACCTTC. This translates into CSASDLVGYTF.

J is TRBJ2-7 and V is TRBV18; 8 bases fit TRBD2. Losses at the gene ends were 0 bases for V and 3 bases for J; bases not matched to a gene: 10. CDR1 and CDR2 from the germline V gene are KGHSH and LQKENI. The CDR3 has 17 amino acids. CDR3 DNA: TGTGCCAGCTCACCACCTCTGACTAGCGATAACAACTACGAGCAGTACTTC. It yields the protein CASSPPLTSDNNYEQYF.

This chain uses TRBV7-9 with TRBJ1-1; no firm D call. Deletions cut 5 bases from V and 3 bases from J, with 10 bases between. CDR1 SEHNR and CDR2 FQNEAQ come from the germline V gene (reference sequence). The CDR3 sequence is 13 residues long. CDR3 sequence reads: CASSDGPDTEAFF. In nucleotides, the CDR3 is TGTGCCAGCAGCGATGGTCCGGACACTGAAGCTTTCTTT.

The V gene is TRBV4-1, the J gene TRBJ2-7; 9 bases map to TRBD2. The length of the CDR3 is 17 residues. Germline values: CDR1 MGHRA, CDR2 YSYEKL. V lost 1 base to trimming and J lost 1 base; unmatched junction nucleotides: 8. CDR3 nucleotides: TGCGCCAGCAGCCAAGTGGGTAGCGGGAGAGGTTCCTACGAGCAGTACTTC. Translation gives CASSQVGSGRGSYEQYF.

This clone has only a few counts. The chain links TRBV11-1 to TRBJ1-1; no definite D call. Germline V lookup: CDR1 SGHAT, CDR2 FQDESV (reference sequence). V lost 1 base and J 10 bases, leaving 13 bases between the germline ends. This CDR3 spans 13 amino acids. CDR3 protein: CASSLGFVAGAFF. DNA of the CDR3: TGTGCCAGCAGCTTAGGCTTTGTGGCTGGAGCTTTCTTT.

This clone was counted a few times. The chain couples TRBV30 to TRBJ1-5; D unclear. Trimming left V 0 bases short and J 6 bases short, with 9 bases between. CDR1 and CDR2 (germline): GTSNPN, SVGIG (reference sequence). The CDR3 loop spans 13 amino acids. In nucleotides, the CDR3 is TGTGCCTGGAGTGTACGAGGAAGTCAGCCCCAGCATTTT. This codes for CAWSVRGSQPQHF.

This chain uses TRBV28 with TRBJ2-7; tentatively, D is TRBD1 (6 bases). The V gene lost 4 bases and the J gene lost 10 bases, with 14 bases spanning the gap. CDR1 and CDR2 (germline): MDHEN, SYDVKM. The CDR3 loop spans 12 amino acids. The DNA for the CDR3 is TGTGCCAGCAGTTCACGACAGGTGACACAGTACTTC. The encoded protein is CASSSRQVTQYF.

The rearrangement joins TRBV5-1 to TRBJ2-1, with 10 bases fitting TRBD1. Germline CDR1 SGHRS, CDR2 YFSETQ. The J segment lost 8 bases and the V segment lost 5 bases, leaving 7 bases of the junction unmatched. This CDR3 contains 14 residues. The CDR3 nucleotides read TGCGCCAGCAGGGTTTCGACAGGGGGCGATGAGCAGTTCTTC. Translated: CASRVSTGGDEQFF.

This clone was detected only a few times. This chain links TRBV7-9 with TRBJ2-2, with D possibly TRBD2 on 5 matching bases. V lost 5 bases to trimming and J lost 6 bases, with 13 bases between them. Germline CDR1 and CDR2: SEHNR and FQNEAQ (reference sequence). This CDR3 has 14 amino acids. CDR3 sequence reads: CASSGRGAAGELFF. The CDR3 nucleotides are TGTGCCAGCAGCGGGAGAGGAGCGGCCGGGGAGCTGTTTTTT. Supplemented by reference TRBV7-9 and TRBJ2-2, the full variable domain reads DTGVSQNPRHKITKRGQNVTFRCDPISEHNRLYWYRQTLGQGPEFLTYFQNEAQLEKSRLLSDRFSAERPKGSFSTLEIQRTEQGDSAMYLCASSGRGAAGELFFGEGSRLTVL.